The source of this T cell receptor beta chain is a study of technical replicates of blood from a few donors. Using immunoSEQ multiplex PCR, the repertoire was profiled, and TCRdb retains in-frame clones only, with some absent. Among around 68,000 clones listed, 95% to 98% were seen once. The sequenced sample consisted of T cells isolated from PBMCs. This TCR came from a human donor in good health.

The DNA for the CDR3 is TGTGCCAGTAGTATGGGACAGGCCCTTTCTGAAGCTTTCTTT. Its translation is CASSMGQALSEAFF. The rearrangement links TRBV19 to TRBJ1-1; 8 bases line up with TRBD1. The CDR3 sequence is 14 residues long. The J segment lost 6 bases and the V segment lost 3 bases, leaving 6 bases of the junction unmatched. Looked up from germline, CDR1 is LNHDA and CDR2 is SQIVND (reference sequence).